The 31 T cell receptor beta chains reported below all come from one sample, sequenced in a study of post-analysis software for immune sequencing data. Study observations and caveats: Five or six TRBV segments, TRBV5-6, TRBV5-1 and TRBV20-1 among them, were found more frequent in patients than controls.

Their cognate antigens are unknown. cDNA libraries for TCR beta contained unique molecular identifiers. TCRdb redid the calling of the PCR reads with MiXCR, one entry per CDR3 protein. The table shows more than 450,000 distinct CDR3 sequences, with approximately 34% occurring only once. The sample taken for sequencing was blood. The receptor set was obtained from a girl between 2 and 17 years old with multiple sclerosis.

The chain joins TRBV27 to TRBJ2-3; the D gene is possibly TRBD2 (6 bases). Germline values: CDR1 MNHEY, CDR2 SMNVEV (reference sequence). V dropped 3 bases and J dropped 4 bases, with 23 bases sitting between them. CDR3 length: 18 residues. In DNA, the CDR3 is TGTGCCAGCAGTTTTTTAGTCGGGATGGGACTCGGCGCAGATACGCAGTATTTT. Protein product: CASSFLVGMGLGADTQYF.

This chain connects TRBV7-3 to TRBJ1-1; maybe TRBD1 (5 bases). The CDR3 sequence is 17 residues long. Germline CDR1 is SGHTA and CDR2 is FQGTGA. V was cut by 1 base and J by 5 bases, with 20 bases left in between. CDR3 region: CASSLNPAGIRGTEAFF. The CDR3 nucleotides are TGTGCCAGCAGCTTAAACCCGGCAGGGATCCGTGGAACTGAAGCTTTCTTT.

The V and J genes are TRBV4-1 and TRBJ1-6, with a tentative D call TRBD1 (5 bases). Trimming took off 1 base at V and 6 bases at J, with 16 bases between the two ends. This CDR3 is built from 17 residues. The germline gives CDR1 MGHRA, CDR2 YSYEKL. The DNA of the CDR3 is TGCGCCAGCAGCCAAGGACGGGGACCCGGACCTAATTCACCCCTCCACTTT. Amino acids: CASSQGRGPGPNSPLHF.

In this sample, this clonotype turned up a few times. The rearrangement joins TRBV7-9 to TRBJ2-1, with 9 bases matching TRBD2. Germline values: CDR1 SEHNR, CDR2 FQNEAQ (reference sequence). The CDR3 covers 16 residues. V lost 4 bases and J lost 9; bases outside the gene matches: 13. The CDR3: CASSSSAGGRTSEQFF. The CDR3 DNA follows: TGTGCCAGCAGCTCCTCAGCGGGGGGCCGGACGAGTGAGCAGTTCTTC.

V gene TRBV18 combines with J gene TRBJ1-1; possible D gene TRBD1, 5 bases. Trimming removed 2 bases from V and 7 bases from J, with 8 bases in between. The CDR3 contains 12 residues. Per the germline V gene, CDR1 is KGHSH and CDR2 is LQKENI. Written as DNA, the CDR3 is TGTGCCAGCTCACCAGTGGGGGATGAAGCTTTCTTT. It codes for CASSPVGDEAFF.

This clonotype was seen only a few times. The rearrangement joins TRBV10-3 to TRBJ2-7; no clear D. The V gene lost 8 bases and the J gene lost 3 bases, with 5 bases spanning the gap. Germline loops: CDR1 ENHRY, CDR2 SYGVKD. This CDR3 has 10 amino acids. The DNA for the CDR3 is TGTGCCATCGGGGACTACGAGCAGTACTTC. Translation: CAIGDYEQYF.

The CDR3 coding sequence is TGCAGTGCTTCCTGGGCGGGGGCCAACTCCTACAATGAGCAGTTCTTC. Protein product: CSASWAGANSYNEQFF. J is TRBJ2-1 and V is TRBV20-1; D may be TRBD2 (7 bases). Per germline, CDR1 DFQATT and CDR2 SNEGSKA (reference sequence). The CDR3 totals 16 residues. V lost 5 bases to trimming and J lost 0 bases, with 17 bases between them.

Remarks on this clonotype: One end of the junction fails to match germline, which may point to a read error. The rearrangement joins TRBV27 to TRBJ2-7; tentative D call: TRBD2 (5 bases). The CDR3 has 14 residues. Germline loops: CDR1 MNHEY, CDR2 SMNVEV (reference sequence). The CDR3 region has the DNA TGTGCCTCCAGCAGAGGGCGTCTTCCCTACGAGCGGTACTTC. Translating gives CASSRGRLPYERYF.

The chain couples TRBV11-2 to TRBJ2-2; D remains ambiguous. Germline CDR1 SGHAT, CDR2 FQNNGV. V was clipped by 1 base and J by 7 bases, with 7 bases between them. The CDR3 runs 13 residues. CDR3 bases: TGTGCCAGCAGCTTAGTTAGACACGGGGAGCTGTTTTTT. It codes for CASSLVRHGELFF.

This clonotype was counted at least ten times. V and J are TRBV7-9 and TRBJ2-3; 7 positions match TRBD1. The CDR3 length is 17 residues. V was pared by 5 bases and J by 1 base, with 12 bases of the junction left unmatched. CDR1 SEHNR and CDR2 FQNEAQ come from the germline V gene (reference sequence). CDR3 sequence (DNA): TGTGCCAGCAGCGGATGGGGACAGCGCGGTGGCACAGATACGCAGTATTTT. This codes for CASSGWGQRGGTDTQYF.

J is TRBJ1-1 and V is TRBV5-1; no reliable D call. The CDR3 length is 14 residues. Germline V gives CDR1 SGHRS, CDR2 YFSETQ. The V end was cut by 0 bases, the J end by 6 bases, with 12 bases between. CDR3 in DNA: TGCGCCAGCAGCTTGGACGGGTATGACGCTGAAGCTTTCTTT. It translates to CASSLDGYDAEAFF.

CDR3 DNA sequence: TGTGCCAGCAGGAAGAAAACAGGTATGCAGTATTTT. Its protein product is CASRKKTGMQYF. The chain combines TRBV12-3 or TRBV12-4 with TRBJ2-3; D might be TRBD1 (5 bases). The CDR3 length is 12 residues. The germline V and J ends were trimmed by 6 bases and 11 bases, with 15 bases remaining between them.

This chain connects TRBV20-1 to TRBJ2-2; perhaps TRBD1 as D (6 bases). Trimming stripped 1 base from V and 4 bases from J, with 10 bases between. Germline values: CDR1 DFQATT, CDR2 SNEGSKA (reference sequence). The CDR3 runs to 14 residues. The CDR3 loop reads CSARGTVSTGELFF. The CDR3 DNA reads as TGCAGTGCTAGAGGGACAGTAAGCACCGGGGAGCTGTTTTTT.

This clonotype was seen a handful of times. The rearrangement uses TRBV2 and TRBJ2-1; 8 bases align to TRBD1. Germline assignment: CDR1 SNHLY and CDR2 FYNNEI. V gave up 10 bases and J gave up 5 bases; unmatched junction bases: 4. The CDR3 runs to 12 residues. CDR3 region: CATSTGDNEQFF. CDR3 bases: TGTGCCACCTCGACAGGGGACAATGAGCAGTTCTTC.

This rearrangement joins TRBV7-9 to TRBJ2-3, with a possible D match to TRBD2 (6 bases). The CDR3 consists of 17 residues. V was cut by 0 bases and J by 1 base, with 14 bases left in between. Germline CDR1 and CDR2: SEHNR and FQNEAQ (reference sequence). This CDR3 is CASSLASPGLRTDTQYF. CDR3 sequence (DNA): TGTGCCAGCAGCTTAGCTTCTCCGGGACTGCGCACAGATACGCAGTATTTT.

The rearrangement uses TRBV28 and TRBJ2-7, with D possibly being TRBD1 or TRBD2 (7 bases each). The V end lost 7 bases, the J end lost 0 bases, and 16 bases lay between the germline ends. This CDR3 contains 15 residues. Germline CDR1 reads MDHEN; CDR2 reads SYDVKM. DNA of the CDR3: TGTGCCAGCAATGAGCGGGACAGAAGCTCCTACGAGCAGTACTTC. Amino acids: CASNERDRSSYEQYF.

The rearrangement links TRBV19 to TRBJ1-1; possibly TRBD1 for D (5 bases). The germline V gene has CDR1 LNHDA and CDR2 SQIVND (reference sequence). V was clipped by 4 bases and J by 5 bases, with 5 bases between them. The CDR3 length is 11 residues. CDR3 residues: CASSKGTEAFF. The CDR3 bases are TGTGCCAGTAGTAAGGGGACTGAAGCTTTCTTT. Filled out from reference TRBV19 and TRBJ1-1, the complete variable domain reads DGGITQSPKYLFRKEGQNVTLSCEQNLNHDAMYWYRQDPGQGLRLIYYSQIVNDFQKGDIAEGYSVSREKKESFPLTVTSAQKNPTAFYLCASSKGTEAFFGQGTRLTVV.

The chain links TRBV7-2 to TRBJ1-2, with D perhaps matching TRBD1 (6 bases). CDR1 is SGHTA and CDR2 is FQGNSA in the germline V gene. This CDR3 comprises 15 residues. V gave up 5 bases and J gave up 7 bases, with 20 bases separating them. Written as DNA, the CDR3 is TGTGCCAGCAGCATTCTATCGGGGGCAGGGGCTGGCTACACCTTC. This codes for CASSILSGAGAGYTF.

This chain joins TRBV14 and TRBJ2-1; D is uncertain. The DNA end is more similar to TRBJ2-7, so the J call may be wrong. The CDR3 covers 12 residues. CDR1 and CDR2 (germline): SGHDN, FVKESK. The CDR3 DNA reads TGTGCCAGCAGCTACGGCTACAATGAGCAGTACTTC. It specifies CASSYGYNEQYF.

The V and J genes are TRBV12-3 or TRBV12-4 and TRBJ1-4, with 9 bases aligning to TRBD1. J was trimmed by 7 bases and V by 5 bases; bases with no gene match: 8. The CDR3 spans 15 residues. The CDR3 nucleotides are TGTGCCAGCAGTCTCTCGACAGGGGGAGGTGAAAAACTGTTTTTT. Encoded protein: CASSLSTGGGEKLFF.

This clonotype has only a few counts. The V and J genes are TRBV4-2 and TRBJ2-1; unclear D gene. V dropped 0 bases and J dropped 7 bases, with 4 bases sitting between them. CDR3 length: 12 amino acids. Germline assignment: CDR1 LGHNA and CDR2 YNFKEQ. The CDR3 region is CASSQDINEQFF. The CDR3, as DNA: TGTGCCAGCAGCCAAGATATTAATGAGCAGTTCTTC.

This rearrangement joins TRBV7-9 to TRBJ1-2; 7 nucleotides line up with TRBD1. The trim removed 5 bases at V and 7 bases at J, leaving 7 bases unmatched. The CDR3 contains 13 residues. Germline loops: CDR1 SEHNR, CDR2 FQNEAQ (reference sequence). Here the CDR3 reads CASSPIQGSGYTF. CDR3 bases: TGTGCCAGCAGCCCCATACAGGGGTCTGGCTACACCTTC.

The V call is TRBV20-1, the J call TRBJ2-3, with D perhaps matching TRBD1 or TRBD2 (5 bases each). The CDR3 loop spans 17 amino acids. Per the germline V gene, CDR1 is DFQATT and CDR2 is SNEGSKA (reference sequence). Trimming took off 5 bases at V and 2 bases at J, with 23 bases between the two ends. CDR3 sequence (DNA): TGCAGTGCTGGGGGTTCGGGTCCCAAAATAATCACAGATACGCAGTATTTT. This gives the protein CSAGGSGPKIITDTQYF.

In its sample, this clonotype was seen a few times. The gene calls are TRBV27 and TRBJ2-5, with a possible D match to TRBD2 (5 bases). The germline CDR1 and CDR2 sequences are MNHEY and SMNVEV (reference sequence). V gave up 4 bases and J gave up 0 bases, with 12 bases separating them. CDR3 length: 15 residues. CDR3 nucleotides: TGTGCCAGCAGTTCCGGGAACACGAACCAAGAGACCCAGTACTTC. This encodes CASSSGNTNQETQYF.

This clonotype was counted only a few times. The CDR3 nucleotides are TGCAGTGCTAATCAGGCGAATGAGCAGTTCTTC. As protein: CSANQANEQFF. The chain combines TRBV20-1 with TRBJ2-1; D unresolved. V lost 4 bases to trimming and J lost 7 bases, with 8 bases between them. Germline CDR1 reads DFQATT; CDR2 reads SNEGSKA (reference sequence). The length of the CDR3 is 11 residues.

This clonotype was detected a few times. The V gene is TRBV18, the J gene TRBJ2-1; a possible D gene is TRBD2 (7 bases). From germline, CDR1 is KGHSH and CDR2 LQKENI. The CDR3 runs 21 residues. V was cut by 1 base and J by 0 bases, with 25 bases left in between. The CDR3 is CASSPLPQLSGGTSSYNEQFF. As DNA, the CDR3 is TGTGCCAGCTCACCACTGCCCCAGTTATCGGGGGGCACGAGCTCCTACAATGAGCAGTTCTTC.

This clonotype has a count of ten or more. The junction and the germline gene differ at one end; a read error may be behind it. CDR3 amino acids: CASSAGTDQETQYF. The CDR3 DNA sequence: TGTGCTAGCAGCGCCGGGACAGACCAAGAGACCCAGTACTTC. The chain employs TRBV7-7 and TRBJ2-5, with 7 bases lining up with TRBD1. Germline V gene sequence: CDR1 SSHAT, CDR2 FNYEAQ (reference sequence). This CDR3 contains 14 residues.

The rearrangement uses TRBV4-1 and TRBJ1-1; unclear D gene. The V gene lost 1 base and the J gene lost 1 base, with 7 bases spanning the gap. The CDR3 consists of 14 residues. Germline V gene data show CDR1 as MGHRA and CDR2 as YSYEKL. The CDR3 region has the DNA TGCGCCAGCAGCCAAGTTGGGCCGAACACTGAAGCTTTCTTT. It specifies CASSQVGPNTEAFF.

This rearrangement joins TRBV7-9 to TRBJ1-1; D is unresolved. Trimming stripped 5 bases from V and 1 base from J, with 14 bases between. The CDR3 sequence is 15 residues long. Germline CDR1 SEHNR, CDR2 FQNEAQ (reference sequence). The CDR3: CASSPAGRENTEAFF. CDR3 sequence (DNA): TGTGCCAGCAGCCCAGCCGGACGGGAGAACACTGAAGCTTTCTTT.

This clonotype has only a few counts. The chain links TRBV29-1 to TRBJ1-2; a possible D gene is TRBD1 (6 bases). Looked up from germline, CDR1 is SQVTM and CDR2 is ANQGSEA. V was pared by 7 bases and J by 6 bases, with 18 bases between. There are 13 residues in the CDR3. The CDR3 is CSADRSGGHGYTF. CDR3 bases: TGCAGCGCCGACAGGTCCGGGGGGCATGGCTACACCTTC.

The chain couples TRBV9 to TRBJ2-3; D ambiguous. Trimming took off 2 bases at V and 4 bases at J, with 11 bases between the two ends. This CDR3 has 14 residues. CDR1 is SGDLS and CDR2 is YYNGEE in the germline V gene. The CDR3 nucleotides read TGTGCCAGCAGCGTCCTCATGAGTGCAGATACGCAGTATTTT. This translates into CASSVLMSADTQYF.